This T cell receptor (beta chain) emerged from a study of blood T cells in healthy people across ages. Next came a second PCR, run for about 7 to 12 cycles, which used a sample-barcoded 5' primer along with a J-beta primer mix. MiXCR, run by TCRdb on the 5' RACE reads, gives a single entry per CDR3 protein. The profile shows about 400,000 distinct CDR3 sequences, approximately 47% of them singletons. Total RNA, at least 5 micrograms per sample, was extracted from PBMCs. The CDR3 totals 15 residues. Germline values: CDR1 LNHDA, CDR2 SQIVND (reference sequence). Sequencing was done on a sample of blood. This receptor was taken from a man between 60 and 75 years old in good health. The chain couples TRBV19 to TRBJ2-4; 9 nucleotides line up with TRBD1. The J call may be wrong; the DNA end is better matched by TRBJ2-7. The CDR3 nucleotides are TGTGCCAGTAGAACCGGGACAGGGAGAAACTACGAGCAGTACTTC. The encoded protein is CASRTGTGRNYEQYF.